This T cell receptor (beta chain) derives from a study of graft-versus-host responses after intestinal transplantation. The germline V gene has CDR1 SGHDT and CDR2 YYEEEE. Trimming left V 5 bases short and J 6 bases short, with 12 bases between. The CDR3 has 13 amino acids. Repertoires were generated with immunoSEQ multiplex PCR, while TCRdb's copy carries only in-frame clones and drops some. Found here are 45,000 to 55,000 clones, about 93% of them singletons; the top ten hold 5% to 7%. This clonotype was sampled from a human patient who received an intestinal transplant, so some T cells may come from the graft donor. The sample consisted of PBMCs, taken around 820 days after a first intestinal transplant, on the day of a second. The V call is TRBV5-6, the J call TRBJ2-1; D is perhaps TRBD1 (6 bases). The CDR3 DNA reads TGTGCCAGCAGTACGGACAGTCGCAATGAGCAGTTCTTC. Protein product: CASSTDSRNEQFF.